Below are 2 T cell receptor beta chains sequenced from a single sample in a study of blood T cell repertoires in COVID-19. Sequencing was performed with immunoSEQ multiplex PCR; in TCRdb, only in-frame clones are kept and a portion is missing. The sample includes about 170,000 clones, just under 85% of them seen just once. The sequenced sample consisted of peripheral blood. These receptors came from a man in his forties who had recovered from COVID-19.

A single count supports this clone. This chain uses TRBV29-1 with TRBJ1-4; D call uncertain. Deletions cut 7 bases from V and 2 bases from J, with 8 bases between. From germline, CDR1 is SQVTM and CDR2 ANQGSEA. The CDR3 is 12 residues long. DNA for the CDR3: TGCAGCGGGCAATTTACTAATGAAAAACTGTTTTTT. Its protein is CSGQFTNEKLFF.

V is TRBV19 and J is TRBJ1-5; unclear D gene. V gave up 2 bases and J gave up 2 bases, with 4 bases separating them. This CDR3 has 13 residues. Germline values: CDR1 LNHDA, CDR2 SQIVND (reference sequence). In DNA, the CDR3 is TGTGCCAGTAGTATACCCGGCAATCAGCCCCAGCATTTT. It specifies CASSIPGNQPQHF.